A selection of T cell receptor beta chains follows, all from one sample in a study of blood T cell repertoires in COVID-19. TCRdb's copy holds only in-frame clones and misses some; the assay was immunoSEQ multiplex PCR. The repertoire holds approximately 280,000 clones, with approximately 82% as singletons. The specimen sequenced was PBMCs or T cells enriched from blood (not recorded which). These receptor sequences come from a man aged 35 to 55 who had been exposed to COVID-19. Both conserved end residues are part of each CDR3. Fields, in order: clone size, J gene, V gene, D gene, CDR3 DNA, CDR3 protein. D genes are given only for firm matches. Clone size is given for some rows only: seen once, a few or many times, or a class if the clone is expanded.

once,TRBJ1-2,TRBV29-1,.,TGCAGCGCTCAGACAGGAACCTATGGCTACACCTTC,CSAQTGTYGYTF
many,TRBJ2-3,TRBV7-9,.,TGTGCCAGCAGCTTAGCGAGGAGGGGAACAGATACGCAGTATTTT,CASSLARRGTDTQYF
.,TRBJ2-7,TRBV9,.,TGTGCCAGCAGCGTAGCCTCAGGCTCGTACGAGCAGTACTTC,CASSVASGSYEQYF
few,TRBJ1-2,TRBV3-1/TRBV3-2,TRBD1,TGTGCCAGCAGCCACAGGGGGCCGAACTATGGCTACACCTTC,CASSHRGPNYGYTF
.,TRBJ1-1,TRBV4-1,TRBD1,TGCGCCAGCAGCCAAGAGGCAGGGGGGAACACTGAAGCTTTCTTT,CASSQEAGGNTEAFF
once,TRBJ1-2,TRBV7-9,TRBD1,TGTGCCAGCATCGACAGGGGCGCTAACTATGGCTACACCTTC,CASIDRGANYGYTF
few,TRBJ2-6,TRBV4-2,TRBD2,TGTGCCAGCAGCCAAGCTATTGGTGCGGGAGGCCTTGTGGGTGGGGCCAACGTCCTGACTTTC,CASSQAIGAGGLVGGANVLTF
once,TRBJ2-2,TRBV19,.,TGTGCCAGTAGTATGCGATCGCTCGAGCTGTTTTTT,CASSMRSLELFF
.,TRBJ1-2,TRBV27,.,TGTGCCAGCAGAAACCCCCGCGGGGCCTCCCAACCTTCGGAAGGCTACACCTTC,CASRNPRGASQPSEGYTF
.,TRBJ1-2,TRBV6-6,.,TGTGCCAGCAGTTACCCCAAACCCAGCGGACGGGCGGGCTACACCTTC,CASSYPKPSGRAGYTF
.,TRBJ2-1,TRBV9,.,TGTGCCAGCAGCGTAGTAAGCAACAATGAGCAGTTCTTC,CASSVVSNNEQFF
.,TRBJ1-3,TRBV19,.,TGTGCCAGTAGTATATCAGGGAGGCTCTCTGGAAACACCATATATTTT,CASSISGRLSGNTIYF
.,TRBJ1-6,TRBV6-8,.,TGTGCCAGCAGTTACTCGAGTAAAGATTCACCCCTCCACTTT,CASSYSSKDSPLHF
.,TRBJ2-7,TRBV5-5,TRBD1,TGTGCCAGCAGCTCGGCGACGGGACAGGTAATAGAGCAGTACTTC,CASSSATGQVIEQYF
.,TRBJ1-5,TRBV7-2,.,TGTGCCAGCAGCTTAGTGTGGGGGGGCAATCAGCCCCAGCATTTT,CASSLVWGGNQPQHF
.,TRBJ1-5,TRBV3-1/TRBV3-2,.,TGTGCCAGCAGCCCTTGGACGGGCGGGGAGCCCCAGCATTTT,CASSPWTGGEPQHF
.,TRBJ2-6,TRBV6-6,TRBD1,TGTGCCAGCATTCTACAGGGGGCCGGGGCCAACGTCCTGACTTTC,CASILQGAGANVLTF